The 10 T cell receptor beta chains given below trace back to one sample, sequenced in a study of pediatric ulcerative colitis. Sequencing was performed with immunoSEQ multiplex PCR; in TCRdb, only in-frame clones are kept and a portion is missing. The data hold 10,000 or so clones, with approximately 88% observed a single time. Source material: blood. The receptor source for this set is a girl aged 5-17 years with moderate ulcerative colitis.

On this clone: Lacking the conserved final phenylalanine or tryptophan, this CDR3 likely reflects a read error. The chain couples TRBV29-1 to TRBJ2-7, with TRBD2 matching 9 bases. Germline V gene lookup returns CDR1 SQVTM and CDR2 ANQGSEA. The CDR3 loop spans 15 amino acids. The V and J ends lost 7 bases and 1 base, in that order; junction bases with no gene match: 11. The DNA for the CDR3 is TGCAGCGCGGTTAGCGGGGGAGATCTATCCTACGAGCAGTACCTC. Translated: CSAVSGGDLSYEQYL.

This chain connects TRBV11-2 to TRBJ2-1, with TRBD1 identical over 8 bases. CDR3 size: 17 residues. Germline V gene lookup returns CDR1 SGHAT and CDR2 FQNNGV. The V segment lost 3 bases and the J segment 1 base; nucleotides outside the gene matches: 8. In nucleotides, the CDR3 is TGTGCCAGCAGCTTCGGACAGGGAACTCATTCCTACAATGAGCAGTTCTTC. Translated, it gives CASSFGQGTHSYNEQFF.

The chain uses TRBV4-1 and TRBJ2-7; D might be TRBD2 (5 bases). V shed 0 bases and J shed 3 bases, with 15 bases lying between them. CDR3 length: 16 amino acids. Germline loops: CDR1 MGHRA, CDR2 YSYEKL. The CDR3 sequence is CASSQDTTLGVYEQYF. CDR3 sequence (DNA): TGCGCCAGCAGCCAAGATACTACGCTCGGGGTCTACGAGCAGTACTTC.

The V and J genes are TRBV19 and TRBJ1-1; no definite D call. The CDR3 loop spans 12 amino acids. V lost 3 bases, J lost 4 bases, and 6 bases lay in between. The germline V gene has CDR1 LNHDA and CDR2 SQIVND (reference sequence). CDR3 bases: TGTGCCAGTAGTATGGGGAGCACTGAAGCTTTCTTT. It is translated as CASSMGSTEAFF.

This clone was recorded once. The chain is built from TRBV7-9 and TRBJ2-1; D is unresolved. There are 14 residues in the CDR3. The V gene lost 5 bases and the J gene lost 0 bases, with 8 bases spanning the gap. From germline, CDR1 is SEHNR and CDR2 FQNEAQ (reference sequence). CDR3 residues: CASSPRSSYNEQFF. The DNA of the CDR3 is TGTGCCAGCAGCCCCAGGAGCTCCTACAATGAGCAGTTCTTC. The entire variable domain, with the rest obtained from reference TRBV7-9 and TRBJ2-1, is as follows: DTGVSQNPRHKITKRGQNVTFRCDPISEHNRLYWYRQTLGQGPEFLTYFQNEAQLEKSRLLSDRFSAERPKGSFSTLEIQRTEQGDSAMYLCASSPRSSYNEQFFGPGTRLTVL.

The chain recombines TRBV27 with TRBJ2-1; the match to TRBD1 covers 8 bases. Trimming at V came to 2 bases and at J to 4 bases, leaving 4 bases not matched to a gene. CDR3 length: 15 residues. From germline, CDR1 is MNHEY and CDR2 SMNVEV (reference sequence). CDR3 nucleotides: TGTGCCAGCAGTTTACAGGGGGCTGGGTACAATGAGCAGTTCTTC. It yields the protein CASSLQGAGYNEQFF.

In this sample, this clone turned up once. The V and J genes are TRBV28 and TRBJ2-7; no definite D call. The CDR3 spans 15 residues. The germline V gene has CDR1 MDHEN and CDR2 SYDVKM. Trimming stripped 7 bases from V and 0 bases from J, with 16 bases between. The CDR3 here is CASTRGALSSYEQYF. CDR3 DNA sequence: TGTGCCAGCACTCGAGGAGCTCTTAGCTCCTACGAGCAGTACTTC.

The chain combines TRBV4-2 with TRBJ2-3; 13 bases agree with TRBD2. CDR3 size: 18 residues. The V gene end was trimmed by 1 base and the J gene end by 2 bases; junction bases not matched to a gene: 6. The V gene's germline CDR1 is LGHNA and CDR2 YNFKEQ. CDR3 DNA sequence: TGTGCCAGCAGCCAAGCAGCCGGACTAGCGGGAGACACAGATACGCAGTATTTT. It specifies CASSQAAGLAGDTDTQYF.

The V call is TRBV4-1, the J call TRBJ2-3; tentatively, D is TRBD1 (6 bases). The V and J ends lost 2 bases and 2 bases respectively, with 14 bases between them. Germline loops: CDR1 MGHRA, CDR2 YSYEKL. This CDR3 is 16 amino acids long. The CDR3 DNA reads as TGCGCCAGCAGCCAACTCAGGACAGTATACACAGATACGCAGTATTTT. Translation: CASSQLRTVYTDTQYF.

The V gene is TRBV11-2, the J gene TRBJ2-5; 8 bases are a match to TRBD1. The CDR3 runs to 13 residues. Germline V gene data show CDR1 as SGHAT and CDR2 as FQNNGV. Trimming cost V 5 bases and J 3 bases; bases outside gene matches: 2. CDR3 sequence (DNA): TGTGCCAGCAGCACGGGACAGGAAGAGACCCAGTACTTC. This sequence encodes CASSTGQEETQYF.